This T cell receptor beta chain was observed in a study of Ad26.COV2.S vaccination and SARS-CoV-2 variants. Profiled with immunoSEQ multiplex PCR; TCRdb holds only in-frame clones, not every one. The table includes some 320,000 clones, around four fifths detected once. Treatment noted: 19 received Ad26.COV2.S at low or high dose, single or two shots; 5 received placebo; per-sample allocation not given. Day 63 after the first injection of vaccine or placebo was the sampling time. V lost 7 bases and J lost 0; bases outside the gene matches: 3. The germline V gene encodes CDR1 MNHEY and CDR2 SVGAGI. The CDR3 is made up of 15 amino acids.

V gene TRBV6-5 combines with J gene TRBJ2-3; 11 nucleotides line up with TRBD2. This specimen was peripheral blood, taken in a trial of Ad26.COV2.S vaccine versus placebo. The clonotype comes from a person aged 18-60 years who received the Ad26.COV2.S COVID-19 vaccine or a placebo. The CDR3 spells CASNPSGGSTDTQYF. DNA for the CDR3: TGTGCCAGCAATCCTAGCGGGGGGAGCACAGATACGCAGTATTTT.